The present T cell receptor (delta chain) was sequenced within a study of gamma-delta T cells after stem cell transplantation. TCRdb re-called the RT-PCR reads with CATT. The data contain 1,000 to 1,500 delta-chain clones, about 3.3% of them seen just once; the ten biggest clones take up around 12%. The V gene's germline CDR1 is GEAIGNYY and CDR2 EKD. The ends were cut back, 0 bases at V and 0 bases at J, with 10 bases in the middle. CDR3 size: 15 residues. This clone is termed large (0.1 to 1%). The chain uses TRDV2 and TRDJ1, with D possibly matching TRDD3 (6 bases). This sequence originates from a human donor. It is not recorded whose cells these are; they may come from a transplant donor. The sample was gamma-delta T cells. The CDR3 loop reads CACDTVGAHTDKLIF. The CDR3 nucleotides are TGTGCCTGTGACACCGTGGGGGCTCACACCGATAAACTCATCTTT.